What follows is one T cell receptor (beta chain) and its context. The data are from a study of technical replicates of blood from a handful of donors. Generated by immunoSEQ multiplex PCR, the TCRdb table keeps only in-frame clones and is missing some. In the table there are approximately 81,000 clones, about 94% of which are singletons. The CDR3 length is 15 residues. Germline CDR1 is MNHEY and CDR2 is SMNVEV (reference sequence). Deletions cut 4 bases from V and 4 bases from J, with 16 bases between. This chain joins TRBV27 and TRBJ2-5, with a possible D match to TRBD1 (7 bases). This receptor was obtained from a human donor in good health. Sequencing was performed on T cells isolated from PBMCs. This CDR3 reads CASSSGRQGGETQYF. In DNA form, the CDR3 reads TGTGCCAGCAGTTCCGGCAGACAGGGAGGAGAGACCCAGTACTTC.